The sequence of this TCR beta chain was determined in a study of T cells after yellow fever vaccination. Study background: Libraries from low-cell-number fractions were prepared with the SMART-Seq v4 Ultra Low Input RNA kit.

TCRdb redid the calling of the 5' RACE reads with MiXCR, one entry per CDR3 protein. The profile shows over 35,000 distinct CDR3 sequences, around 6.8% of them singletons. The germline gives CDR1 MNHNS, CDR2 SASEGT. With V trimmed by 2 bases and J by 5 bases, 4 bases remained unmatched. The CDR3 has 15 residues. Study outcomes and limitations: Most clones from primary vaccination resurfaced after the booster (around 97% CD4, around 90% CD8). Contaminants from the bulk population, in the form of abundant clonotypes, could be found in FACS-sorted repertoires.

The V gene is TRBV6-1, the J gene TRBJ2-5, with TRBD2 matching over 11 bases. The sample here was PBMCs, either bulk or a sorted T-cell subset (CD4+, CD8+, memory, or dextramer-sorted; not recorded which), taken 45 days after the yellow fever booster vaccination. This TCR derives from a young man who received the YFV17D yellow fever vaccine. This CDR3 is CASSELAGGEETQYF. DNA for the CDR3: TGTGCCAGCAGTGAACTAGCGGGAGGCGAGGAGACCCAGTACTTC.